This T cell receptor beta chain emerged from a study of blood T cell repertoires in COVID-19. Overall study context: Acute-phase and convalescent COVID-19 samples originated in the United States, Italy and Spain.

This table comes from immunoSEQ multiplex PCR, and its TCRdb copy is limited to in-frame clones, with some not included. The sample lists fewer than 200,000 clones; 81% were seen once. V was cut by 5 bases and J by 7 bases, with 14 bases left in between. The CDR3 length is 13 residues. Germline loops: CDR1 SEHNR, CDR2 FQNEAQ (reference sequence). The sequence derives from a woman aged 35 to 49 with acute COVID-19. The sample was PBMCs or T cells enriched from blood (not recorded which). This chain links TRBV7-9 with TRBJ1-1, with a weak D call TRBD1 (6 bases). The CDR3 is CASSPLTGFEAFF. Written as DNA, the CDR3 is TGTGCCAGCAGCCCGCTAACAGGGTTTGAAGCTTTCTTT. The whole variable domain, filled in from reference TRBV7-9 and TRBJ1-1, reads DTGVSQNPRHKITKRGQNVTFRCDPISEHNRLYWYRQTLGQGPEFLTYFQNEAQLEKSRLLSDRFSAERPKGSFSTLEIQRTEQGDSAMYLCASSPLTGFEAFFGQGTRLTVV.